The 23 T cell receptor beta chains below were found in one sample sequenced in a study of blood T cell repertoires in COVID-19. Profiled with immunoSEQ multiplex PCR; TCRdb holds only in-frame clones, not every one. This sample yields hundreds of thousands of clones, of which about 85% are seen a single time; 2% to 3% belongs to the top ten. Sequencing input: PBMCs or T cells enriched from blood (not recorded which). The receptors here all came from a woman in her fifties or sixties who had recovered from COVID-19.

The chain joins TRBV27 to TRBJ2-3, with a tentative D call TRBD2 (6 bases). Germline CDR1 and CDR2: MNHEY and SMNVEV (reference sequence). Deletions cut 10 bases from V and 0 bases from J, with 20 bases between. The CDR3 has 16 amino acids. CDR3 loop: CATGGSGTSSTDTQYF. Written as DNA, the CDR3 is TGTGCCACCGGGGGATCGGGGACCTCTAGCACAGATACGCAGTATTTT.

This chain joins TRBV19 and TRBJ1-6; unclear D gene. CDR3 size: 15 residues. V lost 4 bases, J lost 7 bases, and 14 bases lay in between. CDR1 and CDR2 from the germline V gene are LNHDA and SQIVND (reference sequence). CDR3 DNA: TGTGCCAGTAGTAATGAACAGAAACCCAATTCACCCCTCCACTTT. Its translation is CASSNEQKPNSPLHF.

V usage is TRBV11-2 and J usage is TRBJ2-2, with 8 bases aligning to TRBD1. Germline loops: CDR1 SGHAT, CDR2 FQNNGV. V shed 3 bases and J 5 bases; nucleotides not matched to a gene: 2. The CDR3 contains 14 residues. The CDR3 coding sequence is TGTGCCAGCAGCTTCGGACAGGGTACCGGGGAGCTGTTTTTT. Translated: CASSFGQGTGELFF.

The chain has TRBV7-9 and TRBJ1-2; D unresolved. Trimming shortened V by 5 bases and J by 7 bases, and 20 bases separated the two germline ends. The CDR3 spans 15 residues. Germline assignment: CDR1 SEHNR and CDR2 FQNEAQ (reference sequence). Written as DNA, the CDR3 is TGTGCCAGCAGCGAAATGCGGCGCGCGGGGAGTGGCTACACCTTC. Encoded protein: CASSEMRRAGSGYTF.

The CDR3 nucleotides are TGCAGTGCTAGAGGACAGGCGCCCCAGCATTTT. Its protein is CSARGQAPQHF. V and J are TRBV20-1 and TRBJ1-5, with a tentative D call TRBD1 (6 bases). Germline CDR1 and CDR2: DFQATT and SNEGSKA (reference sequence). With 1 base removed from V and 9 bases from J, the gap between germline ends came to 7 bases. The CDR3 extends over 11 amino acids.

The J gene is TRBJ2-3, the V gene TRBV27, with TRBD2 identical over 8 bases. Germline CDR1 and CDR2: MNHEY and SMNVEV (reference sequence). The CDR3 has 14 amino acids. Unmatched junction bases numbered 2, after V lost 6 bases and J lost 0 bases. The chain's CDR3 is CASRLAGSTDTQYF. Here the CDR3 DNA reads TGTGCCAGCAGGTTAGCGGGGAGCACAGATACGCAGTATTTT.

This clone was picked up one time. The chain employs TRBV20-1 and TRBJ2-7, with TRBD2 matching over 9 bases. The CDR3 has 11 residues. Germline CDR1 reads DFQATT; CDR2 reads SNEGSKA (reference sequence). V dropped 6 bases and J dropped 6; count of bases not matched to a gene: 3. The CDR3: CSARLAVEQYF. CDR3 sequence (DNA): TGCAGTGCGCGACTAGCGGTCGAGCAGTACTTC.

V is TRBV10-1 and J is TRBJ1-5; D not certain. The V gene's germline CDR1 is WNHNN and CDR2 SYGVQD (reference sequence). V shed 5 bases and J shed 3 bases, with 5 bases lying between them. The CDR3 is 12 amino acids. The DNA for the CDR3 is TGCGCCAGCAGTCCTAACAATCAGCCCCAGCATTTT. Translated, it gives CASSPNNQPQHF.

In this sample, this clone turned up once. This chain uses TRBV27 with TRBJ2-2, with 7 bases lining up with TRBD1. CDR1 MNHEY and CDR2 SMNVEV come from the germline V gene (reference sequence). The CDR3 spans 15 residues. The ends lost 2 bases at V and 7 bases at J; junction bases unmatched: 7. The CDR3 bases are TGTGCCAGCAGTTTACTACAGGGGAAGATCGGGGAGCTGTTTTTT. This codes for CASSLLQGKIGELFF.

The V and J genes are TRBV18 and TRBJ2-3; 10 nucleotides line up with TRBD1. Germline-derived CDR1 and CDR2 are KGHSH and LQKENI. This CDR3 is built from 15 residues. The ends lost 4 bases at V and 3 bases at J; junction bases unmatched: 4. CDR3 DNA sequence: TGTGCCAGCTCACGGGACAGGGGAGCGACAGATACGCAGTATTTT. It translates to CASSRDRGATDTQYF.

The V gene is TRBV6-5, the J gene TRBJ1-1, with 8 bases matching TRBD1. Unmatched junction bases numbered 7, after V lost 7 bases and J lost 0 bases. Germline V gene lookup returns CDR1 MNHEY and CDR2 SVGAGI. CDR3 length equals 15 residues. CDR3 residues: CASNPDRALNTEAFF. The CDR3 nucleotides read TGTGCCAGCAACCCGGACAGGGCTTTGAACACTGAAGCTTTCTTT.

The rearrangement links TRBV4-1 to TRBJ2-7; 7 bases are shared with TRBD1. CDR1 is MGHRA and CDR2 is YSYEKL in the germline V gene. This CDR3 spans 15 amino acids. Trimming at V came to 1 base and at J to 3 bases, leaving 6 bases not matched to a gene. The CDR3 here is CASSQGQGAFYEQYF. CDR3 nucleotides: TGCGCCAGCAGCCAAGGACAGGGAGCTTTCTACGAGCAGTACTTC.

The chain combines TRBV5-1 with TRBJ1-1; D perhaps matches TRBD1 (6 bases). The CDR3 is 14 amino acids. V dropped 7 bases and J dropped 7 bases, with 20 bases sitting between them. Germline assignment: CDR1 SGHRS and CDR2 YFSETQ. CDR3 nucleotides: TGCGCCAGCGGACTTCCGGGGGGCTCGGGTGAAGCTTTCTTT. Translating it yields CASGLPGGSGEAFF.

This rearrangement joins TRBV2 to TRBJ2-7, with D maybe TRBD1 (6 bases). Deletions cut 6 bases from V and 3 bases from J, with 9 bases between. Germline V CDR1 and CDR2: SNHLY, FYNNEI. The CDR3 contains 12 residues. CDR3 nucleotides: TGTGCCAGCAGGGCACAGGGCTACGAGCAGTACTTC. Its translation: CASRAQGYEQYF. The complete variable domain, with remaining parts taken from reference TRBV2 and TRBJ2-7, reads EPEVTQTPSHQVTQMGQEVILRCVPISNHLYFYWYRQILGQKVEFLVSFYNNEISEKSEIFDDQFSVERPDGSNFTLKIRSTKLEDSAMYFCASRAQGYEQYFGPGTRLTVT.

V and J are TRBV7-3 and TRBJ1-1, with 9 nucleotides matching TRBD1. CDR3 length: 14 amino acids. J lost 11 bases, V lost 5 bases, and 12 bases had no gene match. Germline CDR1 SGHTA, CDR2 FQGTGA. The CDR3 region is CASSPDGTGTRAFF. In nucleotides, the CDR3 is TGTGCCAGCAGCCCCGACGGGACAGGGACGAGGGCTTTCTTT.

The chain carries TRBV6-5 and TRBJ2-7; a weak D match, TRBD1 (6 bases). Germline V gene data show CDR1 as MNHEY and CDR2 as SVGAGI. V was shortened by 2 bases and J by 7 bases, with 12 bases between the two germline ends. This CDR3 spans 13 amino acids. The CDR3 loop is CASSYTLDREQYF. In DNA, the CDR3 is TGTGCCAGCAGTTACACGTTAGACAGGGAGCAGTACTTC.

Only one count was recorded for this clone. The chain has TRBV2 and TRBJ2-7; maybe TRBD1 (6 bases). The CDR3 covers 13 residues. Germline values: CDR1 SNHLY, CDR2 FYNNEI. Trimming removed 5 bases at V and 6 bases at J, with 14 bases between. CDR3 bases: TGTGCCAGCAGTTATGACAGGCCTCGCGAGCAGTACTTC. It specifies CASSYDRPREQYF.

The genes are TRBV27 and TRBJ1-1, with unresolved D. In germline, CDR1 is MNHEY, CDR2 SMNVEV (reference sequence). The V end lost 6 bases, the J end lost 0 bases, and 17 bases lay between the germline ends. This CDR3 comprises 16 residues. The CDR3 DNA follows: TGTGCCAGCAGCGGTTGGTCCCGGTCCCTGAACACTGAAGCTTTCTTT. This gives the protein CASSGWSRSLNTEAFF.

The chain couples TRBV5-8 to TRBJ2-5; 10 bases agree with TRBD2. V lost 0 bases, J lost 2 bases, and 4 bases stayed unmatched. Germline lookup yields CDR1 SGHTS and CDR2 YDEGEE. CDR3 length: 16 residues. CDR3 in amino acids: CASSLGLAGEQETQYF. The CDR3 nucleotides are TGTGCCAGCAGCTTGGGGCTAGCGGGGGAACAAGAGACCCAGTACTTC.

This clone has only one observation. The chain combines TRBV5-4 with TRBJ1-4, with D perhaps matching TRBD1 (6 bases). Germline-derived CDR1 and CDR2 are SGHNT and YYREEE (reference sequence). The CDR3 spans 13 residues. V was trimmed by 4 bases and J by 8 bases, leaving 12 bases between them. The CDR3 sequence: CASSLGHGEKLFF. CDR3 sequence (DNA): TGTGCCAGCAGCCTGGGACATGGGGAAAAACTGTTTTTT. Full variable domain (missing parts from reference TRBV5-4 and TRBJ1-4): ETGVTQSPTHLIKTRGQQVTLRCSSQSGHNTVSWYQQALGQGPQFIFQYYREEENGRGNFPPRFSGLQFPNYSSELNVNALELDDSALYLCASSLGHGEKLFFGSGTQLSVL.

This clone was detected only once. V gene TRBV19 combines with J gene TRBJ1-1, with 7 bases that match TRBD1. Germline values: CDR1 LNHDA, CDR2 SQIVND (reference sequence). The CDR3 runs to 12 residues. Trimming cost V 5 bases and J 9 bases; bases outside gene matches: 6. This CDR3 is CASSRTGAKAFF. The DNA for the CDR3 is TGTGCCAGTAGTCGGACAGGAGCCAAAGCTTTCTTT.

This clone was detected only a few times. This sequence joins TRBV2 and TRBJ2-7; 11 nucleotides agree with TRBD2. The CDR3 consists of 17 residues. CDR1 is SNHLY, CDR2 FYNNEI, per germline. Trimming at V came to 1 base and at J to 5 bases, leaving 10 bases not matched to a gene. CDR3 bases: TGTGCCAGCAGTGAAGGTAGACTAGCGGGGTCCAGAGACGAGCAGTACTTC. Its translation is CASSEGRLAGSRDEQYF.

The chain uses TRBV7-8 and TRBJ2-7; 8 bases map to TRBD2. Germline lookup yields CDR1 SGHVS and CDR2 FQNEAQ. The CDR3 is 14 residues long. Trimming at V came to 4 bases and at J to 2 bases, leaving 4 bases not matched to a gene. Here the CDR3 reads CASSYSGAAYEQYF. CDR3 in DNA: TGTGCCAGCAGCTATAGCGGGGCCGCCTACGAGCAGTACTTC. Full variable domain (rest looked up from reference TRBV7-8 and TRBJ2-7): GAGVSQSPRYKVAKRGQDVALRCDPISGHVSLFWYQQALGQGPEFLTYFQNEAQLDKSGLPSDRFFAERPEGSVSTLKIQRTQQEDSAVYLCASSYSGAAYEQYFGPGTRLTVT.